Presented here are 8 T cell receptor beta chains from one specimen sequenced in a study of cytomegalovirus exposure and HLA in healthy donors. In the PCR, 60 Vbeta and 13 Jbeta primers were used. Profiling relied on immunoSEQ multiplex PCR, and the TCRdb table lists in-frame clones only, not all of them. The table includes 200,000 to 250,000 clones, around 75% detected once. The sample consisted of PBMCs. These TCRs come from a woman in her twenties or thirties in good health and CMV-seronegative.

This rearrangement joins TRBV11-3 to TRBJ2-1; 8 nucleotides agree with TRBD1. The CDR3 is made up of 14 amino acids. CDR1 is SGHNT and CDR2 is YENEEA in the germline V gene. The junction had 8 bases not matched to a gene; V was cut back by 6 bases and J by 7 bases. CDR3 DNA sequence: TGTGCCAGCAGTTTCCAGGGGGCTAGGAATGAGCAGTTCTTC. Translated, it gives CASSFQGARNEQFF.

This clone was seen repeatedly, ten times or more. J is TRBJ2-7 and V is TRBV7-9; maybe TRBD1 (5 bases). The germline V and J ends were trimmed by 1 base and 7 bases, with 14 bases remaining between them. The length of the CDR3 is 14 residues. Germline CDR1 SEHNR, CDR2 FQNEAQ (reference sequence). CDR3 nucleotide sequence: TGTGCCAGCAGCTTAGGGCAGGGAATAGGAGAGCAGTACTTC. It yields the protein CASSLGQGIGEQYF.

V gene TRBV5-6 combines with J gene TRBJ2-7; TRBD1 aligns across 8 bases. Germline V gene data show CDR1 as SGHDT and CDR2 as YYEEEE. The CDR3 runs to 15 residues. Germline trimming cut 4 bases from V and 0 bases from J; bases unmatched to any gene: 6. The CDR3 loop reads CASSGMGQVSYEQYF. The CDR3 DNA follows: TGTGCCAGCAGCGGAATGGGACAGGTCTCCTACGAGCAGTACTTC.

The chain has TRBV7-9 and TRBJ1-2; D is ambiguous. V shed 0 bases and J shed 7 bases, with 15 bases lying between them. Per the germline V gene, CDR1 is SEHNR and CDR2 is FQNEAQ (reference sequence). This CDR3 comprises 15 residues. The CDR3 loop reads CASSLALSGFFGYTF. The CDR3 DNA is TGTGCCAGCAGCTTAGCGCTGTCCGGGTTTTTTGGCTACACCTTC.

The chain joins TRBV4-1 to TRBJ2-1; 11 bases fit TRBD2. Germline V CDR1 and CDR2: MGHRA, YSYEKL. V lost 5 bases, J lost 1 base, and 7 bases stayed unmatched. The CDR3 extends over 17 amino acids. CDR3 protein: CASSGLAGGVSYNEQFF. The CDR3 DNA reads TGCGCCAGCAGCGGATTAGCGGGAGGGGTTTCCTACAATGAGCAGTTCTTC.

The rearrangement links TRBV10-3 to TRBJ2-5; 16 bases align to TRBD2. There are 18 residues in the CDR3. Germline CDR1 and CDR2: ENHRY and SYGVKD. With V trimmed by 6 bases and J by 3 bases, 10 bases remained unmatched. The CDR3 DNA sequence: TGTGCCATCAGCAGTCCCGGGACTAGCGGGGGGGTGGAAGAGACCCAGTACTTC. It translates to CAISSPGTSGGVEETQYF.

This clone was found once. This chain links TRBV7-9 with TRBJ2-5; a possible D gene is TRBD1 (8 bases). Looked up from germline, CDR1 is SEHNR and CDR2 is FQNEAQ (reference sequence). V was clipped by 5 bases and J by 13 bases, with 23 bases between them. CDR3 size: 14 residues. The CDR3 loop is CASSTGGRELNWYF. DNA for the CDR3: TGTGCCAGCAGCACAGGGGGGCGGGAGCTCAATTGGTACTTC.

The chain employs TRBV5-4 and TRBJ1-6, with 10 nucleotides matching TRBD1. Trimming cost V 4 bases and J 7 bases; bases outside gene matches: 14. The CDR3 length is 18 residues. Germline CDR1 SGHNT, CDR2 YYREEE (reference sequence). DNA for the CDR3: TGTGCCAGCAGCGACGCAAGGACCGGGACAGGGGTAAATTCACCCCTCCACTTT. It codes for CASSDARTGTGVNSPLHF.